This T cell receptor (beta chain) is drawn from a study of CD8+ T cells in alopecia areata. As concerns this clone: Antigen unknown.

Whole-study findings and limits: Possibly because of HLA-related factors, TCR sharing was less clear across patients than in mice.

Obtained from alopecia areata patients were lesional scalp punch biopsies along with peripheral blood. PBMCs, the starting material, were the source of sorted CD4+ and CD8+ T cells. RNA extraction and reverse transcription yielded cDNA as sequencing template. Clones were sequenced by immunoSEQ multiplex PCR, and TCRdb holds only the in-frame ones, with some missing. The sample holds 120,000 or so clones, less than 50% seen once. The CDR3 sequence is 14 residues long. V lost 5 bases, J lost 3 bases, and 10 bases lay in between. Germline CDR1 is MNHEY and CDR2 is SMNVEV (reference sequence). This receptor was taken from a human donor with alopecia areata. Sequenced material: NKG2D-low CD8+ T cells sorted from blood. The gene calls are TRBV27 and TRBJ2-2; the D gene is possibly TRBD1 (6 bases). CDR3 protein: CASSHQGYTGELFF. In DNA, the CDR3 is TGTGCCAGCAGTCACCAGGGGTACACCGGGGAGCTGTTTTTT.